What follows describes a single TCR beta chain. As yet, its antigen is unknown. Produced via immunoSEQ multiplex PCR; TCRdb's table is partial and in-frame only. The repertoire includes more than 55,000 clones, about 88% of them detected once, and approximately 4% sits in the top ten. The sample is drawn from a study of OX40 agonist ivuxolimab in advanced cancers. Study as a whole: Three partial responders included one hepatocellular carcinoma patient and two cutaneous melanoma patients.

The CDR3 length is 16 residues. CDR1 is SGHRS, CDR2 YFSETQ, per germline. Trimming pared 0 bases from V and 0 bases from J, leaving 9 bases between. The study, taken as a whole, reports: In the 0.1 to 3.0 mg/kg range, CD4+ and CD8+ blood T cells had expanded clonally by week 6.

The TCR originated in an adult with an advanced solid tumor such as melanoma, head and neck, liver or kidney cancer. The material was CD4+ or CD8+ T cells sorted from blood, obtained in a trial of the OX40 agonist ivuxolimab. The chain is built from TRBV5-1 and TRBJ2-2; TRBD1 or TRBD2 may be the D gene (6 bases each). Here the CDR3 DNA reads TGCGCCAGCAGCTTGGCGGGGGCTACGAACACCGGGGAGCTGTTTTTT. This gives the protein CASSLAGATNTGELFF. The full variable domain, in which reference TRBV5-1 and TRBJ2-2 provide the parts outside the CDR3, is KAGVTQTPRYLIKTRGQQVTLSCSPISGHRSVSWYQQTPGQGLQFLFEYFSETQRNKGNFPGRFSGRQFSNSRSEMNVSTLELGDSALYLCASSLAGATNTGELFFGEGSRLTVL.